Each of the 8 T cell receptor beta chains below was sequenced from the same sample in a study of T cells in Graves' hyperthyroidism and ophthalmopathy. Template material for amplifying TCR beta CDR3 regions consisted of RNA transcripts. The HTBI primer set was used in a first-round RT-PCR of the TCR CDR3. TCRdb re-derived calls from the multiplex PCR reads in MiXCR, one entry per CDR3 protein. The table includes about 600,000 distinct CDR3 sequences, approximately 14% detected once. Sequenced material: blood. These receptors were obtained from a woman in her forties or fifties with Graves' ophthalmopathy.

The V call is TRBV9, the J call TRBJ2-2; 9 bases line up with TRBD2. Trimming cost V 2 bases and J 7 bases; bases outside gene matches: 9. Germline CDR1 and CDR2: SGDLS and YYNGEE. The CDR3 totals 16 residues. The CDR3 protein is CASSVWGREGHGELFF. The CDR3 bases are TGTGCCAGCAGCGTTTGGGGGCGGGAGGGCCACGGGGAGCTGTTTTTT.

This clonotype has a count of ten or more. Here the CDR3 reads CASSLDISGANVLTF. The CDR3 bases are TGCGCCAGCAGCCTGGATATCTCTGGGGCCAACGTCCTGACTTTC. The chain couples TRBV5-1 to TRBJ2-6; no definite D call. Looked up from germline, CDR1 is SGHRS and CDR2 is YFSETQ. CDR3 length: 15 residues. Trimming took 4 bases from V and 0 from J, leaving 8 bases between them. The whole variable domain, remainder taken from reference TRBV5-1 and TRBJ2-6, is KAGVTQTPRYLIKTRGQQVTLSCSPISGHRSVSWYQQTPGQGLQFLFEYFSETQRNKGNFPGRFSGRQFSNSRSEMNVSTLELGDSALYLCASSLDISGANVLTFGAGSRLTVL.

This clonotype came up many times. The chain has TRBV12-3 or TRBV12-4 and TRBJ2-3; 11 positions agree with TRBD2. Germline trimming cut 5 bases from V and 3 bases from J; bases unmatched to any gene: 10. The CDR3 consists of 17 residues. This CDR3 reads CASSLTRGLAETDTQYF. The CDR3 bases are TGTGCCAGCAGTCTTACCCGGGGACTAGCGGAAACAGATACGCAGTATTTT.

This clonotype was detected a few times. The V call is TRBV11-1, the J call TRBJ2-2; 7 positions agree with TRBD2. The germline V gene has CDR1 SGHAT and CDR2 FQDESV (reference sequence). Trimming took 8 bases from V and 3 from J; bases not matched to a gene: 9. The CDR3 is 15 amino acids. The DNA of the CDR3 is TGTGCCAGCGCAGACGGGGGGAAGGACACCGGGGAGCTGTTTTTT. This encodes CASADGGKDTGELFF.

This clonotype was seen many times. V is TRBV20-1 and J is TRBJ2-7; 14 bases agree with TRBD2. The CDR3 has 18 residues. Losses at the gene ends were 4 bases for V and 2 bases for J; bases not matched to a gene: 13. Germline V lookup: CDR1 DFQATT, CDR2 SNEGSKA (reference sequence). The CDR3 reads CSATDGLAGGHIPYEQYF. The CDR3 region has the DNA TGCAGTGCTACAGACGGACTAGCGGGAGGCCATATTCCCTACGAGCAGTACTTC.

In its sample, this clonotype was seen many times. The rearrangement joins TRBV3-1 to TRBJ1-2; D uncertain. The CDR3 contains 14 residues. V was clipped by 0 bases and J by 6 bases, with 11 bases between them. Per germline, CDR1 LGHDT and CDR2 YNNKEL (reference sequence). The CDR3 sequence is CASSQEGPLDGYTF. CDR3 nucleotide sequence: TGTGCCAGCAGCCAAGAGGGTCCACTGGATGGCTACACCTTC.

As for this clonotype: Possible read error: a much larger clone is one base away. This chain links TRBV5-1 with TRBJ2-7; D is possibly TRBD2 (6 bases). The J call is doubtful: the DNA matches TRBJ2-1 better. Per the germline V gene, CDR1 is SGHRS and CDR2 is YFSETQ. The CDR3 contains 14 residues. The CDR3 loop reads CASSWLAHSYEQFF. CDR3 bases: TGCGCCAGCAGTTGGCTAGCGCACTCCTACGAGCAGTTCTTC.

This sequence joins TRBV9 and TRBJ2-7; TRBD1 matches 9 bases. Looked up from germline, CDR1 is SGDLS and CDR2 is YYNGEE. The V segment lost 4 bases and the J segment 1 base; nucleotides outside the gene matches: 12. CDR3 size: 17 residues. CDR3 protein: CASSPGARGTGSYEQYF. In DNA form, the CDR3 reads TGTGCCAGCAGCCCCGGGGCCCGTGGGACAGGGTCCTACGAGCAGTACTTC.